The 23 T cell receptor beta chains reported below all come from one sample, sequenced in a study of blood T cells in healthy people across ages. A J-beta primer mix and a sample-barcoded 5' primer were used in a second PCR of roughly 7 to 12 cycles. TCRdb re-called the 5' RACE reads with MiXCR, one entry per CDR3 protein. This table holds hundreds of thousands of distinct CDR3 sequences, roughly 60% found once. Specimen: blood. The receptors were sampled from a man younger than 40 in good health.

This clonotype was seen only a few times. The V gene is TRBV20-1, the J gene TRBJ1-1; TRBD1 matches 7 bases. Germline V CDR1 and CDR2: DFQATT, SNEGSKA (reference sequence). Trimming cost V 7 bases and J 8 bases; bases outside gene matches: 13. This CDR3 is built from 13 residues. In DNA form, the CDR3 reads TGCAGTGAGTTCCAGTGGTCGACAGGGGAAGCTTTCTTT. Protein sequence: CSEFQWSTGEAFF.

The chain employs TRBV5-1 and TRBJ1-6, with a weak D call TRBD1 (6 bases). V lost 4 bases to trimming and J lost 10 bases, with 15 bases between them. The germline V gene has CDR1 SGHRS and CDR2 YFSETQ. The CDR3 spans 14 residues. CDR3 sequence: CASSLGTIGSPLHF. In DNA, the CDR3 is TGCGCCAGCAGCCTAGGGACAATCGGATCACCCCTCCACTTT.

J is TRBJ2-3 and V is TRBV21-1; the D segment call TRBD2 is taken from the table without a DNA check. TRBV21-1 is a pseudogene. The length of the CDR3 is 17 residues. The CDR3 region is CASSKGGSGRPGDTQYF. The CDR3 DNA reads TGTGCCAGCAGCAAAGGAGGTAGCGGGAGGCCGGGAGATACGCAGTATTTT.

This chain uses TRBV4-3 with TRBJ1-4, with TRBD1 as a possible D gene (6 bases). The germline gives CDR1 LGHNA, CDR2 YSLEER. The CDR3 sequence is 15 residues long. The V gene lost 2 bases and the J gene lost 7 bases, with 14 bases spanning the gap. The CDR3 region is CASSQQTGGVEKLFF. The CDR3 nucleotides are TGCGCCAGCAGCCAACAAACGGGGGGCGTTGAAAAACTGTTTTTT.

This clonotype was detected only a few times. V and J are TRBV7-9 and TRBJ2-7, with D possibly TRBD1 on 6 matching bases. Per the germline V gene, CDR1 is SEHNR and CDR2 is FQNEAQ (reference sequence). V lost 5 bases and J lost 4, with 15 bases in between. The CDR3 spans 14 residues. The DNA of the CDR3 is TGTGCCAGCAGCCCAGGGGCGTCTATGTACGAGCAGTACTTC. Translated: CASSPGASMYEQYF.

As to this clonotype: A single base separates this from a much larger clone, so it may be a read error. The genes are TRBV12-3 or TRBV12-4 and TRBJ1-2, with D perhaps matching TRBD1 (5 bases). The length of the CDR3 is 13 residues. Trimming shortened V by 5 bases and J by 0 bases, and 7 bases separated the two germline ends. The CDR3 here is CASSRTPNYGYTF. The DNA for the CDR3 is TGTGCCAGCAGTCGGACACCTAACTATGGCTACACCTTC.

The chain is built from TRBV12-5 and TRBJ2-4; perhaps TRBD1 as D (5 bases). Germline V gives CDR1 LGHNT, CDR2 FRNRAP. CDR3 length: 15 residues. V gave up 8 bases and J gave up 0 bases, with 14 bases separating them. The CDR3 DNA follows: TGTGCTAGTATGGGGCAGAAGCTAGCCAAAAACATTCAGTACTTC. The encoded protein is CASMGQKLAKNIQYF.

The chain is built from TRBV11-2 and TRBJ2-1, with D tentatively TRBD2 (7 bases). Trimming removed 5 bases from V and 6 bases from J, with 17 bases in between. The V gene's germline CDR1 is SGHAT and CDR2 FQNNGV. This CDR3 is built from 15 residues. CDR3 DNA sequence: TGTGCCAGCAGCACGGTGCGGGGGCGCGGCAATGAGCAGTTCTTC. As protein: CASSTVRGRGNEQFF.

The V and J genes are TRBV29-1 and TRBJ1-4; a weak D match, TRBD1 (6 bases). Germline V gene data show CDR1 as SQVTM and CDR2 as ANQGSEA. The CDR3 totals 13 residues. V was cut by 6 bases and J by 4 bases, with 12 bases left in between. CDR3 DNA sequence: TGCAGCGTACTCGGACAGTATAATGAAAAACTGTTTTTT. Its protein product is CSVLGQYNEKLFF.

V usage is TRBV7-6 and J usage is TRBJ2-3; 10 nucleotides match TRBD2. Germline lookup yields CDR1 SGHVS and CDR2 FNYEAQ. J lost 6 bases, V lost 1 base, and 7 bases had no gene match. CDR3 length: 16 residues. The CDR3 coding sequence is TGTGCCAGCAGCTTAGTCGCAGCGGGGGGGATGGATACGCAGTATTTT. Amino acid sequence: CASSLVAAGGMDTQYF.

In the case of this clonotype: The junction shows a germline mismatch at one end, possibly a read error. The chain recombines TRBV20-1 with TRBJ2-7; D call uncertain. Germline assignment: CDR1 DFQATT and CDR2 SNEGSKA (reference sequence). CDR3 length equals 11 residues. The CDR3, as DNA: TGCAGTGCCCCGTTGGGGTACGAGCATTACTTC. This sequence encodes CSAPLGYEHYF.

The rearrangement uses TRBV7-9 and TRBJ2-1; unclear D gene. This CDR3 spans 16 amino acids. V was pared by 6 bases and J by 2 bases, with 17 bases between. CDR1 and CDR2 (germline): SEHNR, FQNEAQ (reference sequence). The CDR3 coding sequence is TGTGCCAGCAGTTCTAACTCCTTGCACCCCTACAATGAGCAGTTCTTC. The encoded protein is CASSSNSLHPYNEQFF.

To note about this clonotype: This sequence may be a read error, since a much larger clone differs from it by one base. The V gene is TRBV13, the J gene TRBJ2-1; 11 bases match TRBD2. This CDR3 spans 13 amino acids. Germline CDR1 is PRHDT and CDR2 is FYEKMQ (reference sequence). The V and J ends lost 6 bases and 13 bases, in that order; junction bases with no gene match: 8. The CDR3 loop reads CASSPGLAATQFF. The DNA of the CDR3 is TGTGCCAGCAGTCCGGGACTAGCGGCTACCCAGTTCTTC.

J is TRBJ1-2 and V is TRBV20-1; D remains unclear. The CDR3 sequence is 13 residues long. Trimming took 3 bases from V and 5 from J, leaving 13 bases between them. CDR1 and CDR2 from the germline V gene are DFQATT and SNEGSKA (reference sequence). CDR3 sequence: CSASGSSGYGYTF. The CDR3 nucleotides are TGCAGTGCTAGCGGGTCCTCGGGGTATGGCTACACCTTC.

The chain has TRBV15 and TRBJ2-4; 13 positions agree with TRBD2. The assigned J gene may be wrong: the sequence end matches TRBJ2-7 better. The germline gives CDR1 LNHNV, CDR2 YYDKDF (reference sequence). This CDR3 has 16 residues. The CDR3 DNA is TGTGCCACCAGCACATCCGGACTAGCGGGAGTTCACGAGCAGTACTTC. Amino acids: CATSTSGLAGVHEQYF.

The chain carries TRBV27 and TRBJ1-2; tentative D call: TRBD1 (6 bases). The germline CDR1 and CDR2 sequences are MNHEY and SMNVEV (reference sequence). This CDR3 is built from 15 residues. Trimming cost V 6 bases and J 7 bases, with 21 bases left between them. This CDR3 reads CASRLQGPRGFGYTF. In DNA form, the CDR3 reads TGTGCCAGCAGGCTACAGGGCCCTAGGGGTTTTGGCTACACCTTC.

In its sample, this clonotype was seen a few times. This chain connects TRBV12-3 or TRBV12-4 to TRBJ2-6; D is uncertain. The CDR3 has 15 amino acids. V shed 3 bases and J shed 1 base, with 7 bases lying between them. CDR3 in DNA: TGTGCCAGCAGTTTTCAGCTTTCTGGGGCCAACGTCCTGACTTTC. It translates to CASSFQLSGANVLTF.

The genes are TRBV28 and TRBJ1-2; 9 bases map to TRBD1. V lost 6 bases and J lost 8; bases outside the gene matches: 16. This CDR3 contains 16 residues. Germline CDR1 is MDHEN and CDR2 is SYDVKM. CDR3 loop: CASRAQGADISGGYTF. The CDR3 region has the DNA TGTGCCAGCAGGGCACAGGGGGCGGATATATCTGGGGGCTACACCTTC.

V usage is TRBV7-2 and J usage is TRBJ2-7; D gene uncertain. V gave up 1 base and J gave up 2 bases, with 9 bases separating them. Germline V lookup: CDR1 SGHTA, CDR2 FQGNSA. The CDR3 covers 14 residues. CDR3 region: CASSLGPGAYEQYF. In DNA form, the CDR3 reads TGTGCCAGCAGCTTAGGGCCTGGGGCCTACGAGCAGTACTTC. Full variable domain (remainder filled in from reference TRBV7-2 and TRBJ2-7): GAGVSQSPSNKVTEKGKDVELRCDPISGHTALYWYRQSLGQGLEFLIYFQGNSAPDKSGLPSDRFSAERTGGSVSTLTIQRTQQEDSAVYLCASSLGPGAYEQYFGPGTRLTVT.

The chain couples TRBV15 to TRBJ1-2; D is ambiguous. The CDR3 sequence is 16 residues long. Germline lookup yields CDR1 LNHNV and CDR2 YYDKDF (reference sequence). V lost 4 bases, J lost 2 bases, and 17 bases lay in between. The CDR3 DNA is TGTGCCACCAGCAACCCGGCGGAGGGCCGGAACTATGGCTACACCTTC. This sequence encodes CATSNPAEGRNYGYTF. The whole variable domain, filled in from reference TRBV15 and TRBJ1-2, reads DAMVIQNPRYQVTQFGKPVTLSCSQTLNHNVMYWYQQKSSQAPKLLFHYYDKDFNNEADTPDNFQSRRPNTSFCFLDIRSPGLGDTAMYLCATSNPAEGRNYGYTFGSGTRLTVV.

This clonotype was counted only a few times. V is TRBV20-1 and J is TRBJ2-4, with D unresolved. Germline CDR1 reads DFQATT; CDR2 reads SNEGSKA (reference sequence). V was trimmed by 5 bases and J by 1 base, leaving 18 bases between them. The CDR3 has 16 residues. CDR3: CSAWNPRSSAKNIQYF. The CDR3 nucleotides read TGCAGTGCTTGGAACCCACGTAGTAGCGCCAAAAACATTCAGTACTTC.

The rearrangement links TRBV13 to TRBJ1-1; D is unresolved. Between the trimmed V and J ends, which lost 5 bases and 5 bases, there was a span of 15 bases. CDR3 length equals 14 residues. Germline CDR1 PRHDT, CDR2 FYEKMQ (reference sequence). The CDR3 nucleotides read TGTGCCAGCAGCCCGAGGGTTAGTTCGACTGAAGCTTTCTTT. Protein: CASSPRVSSTEAFF.

The chain has TRBV20-1 and TRBJ2-4; 7 bases line up with TRBD1. The J call may not be correct, given that the DNA end is closer to TRBJ2-7. The CDR3 runs 12 residues. Germline loops: CDR1 DFQATT, CDR2 SNEGSKA (reference sequence). The CDR3 region is CSTGTDKYEQYF. In DNA, the CDR3 is TGCAGTACGGGGACAGATAAGTACGAGCAGTACTTC.